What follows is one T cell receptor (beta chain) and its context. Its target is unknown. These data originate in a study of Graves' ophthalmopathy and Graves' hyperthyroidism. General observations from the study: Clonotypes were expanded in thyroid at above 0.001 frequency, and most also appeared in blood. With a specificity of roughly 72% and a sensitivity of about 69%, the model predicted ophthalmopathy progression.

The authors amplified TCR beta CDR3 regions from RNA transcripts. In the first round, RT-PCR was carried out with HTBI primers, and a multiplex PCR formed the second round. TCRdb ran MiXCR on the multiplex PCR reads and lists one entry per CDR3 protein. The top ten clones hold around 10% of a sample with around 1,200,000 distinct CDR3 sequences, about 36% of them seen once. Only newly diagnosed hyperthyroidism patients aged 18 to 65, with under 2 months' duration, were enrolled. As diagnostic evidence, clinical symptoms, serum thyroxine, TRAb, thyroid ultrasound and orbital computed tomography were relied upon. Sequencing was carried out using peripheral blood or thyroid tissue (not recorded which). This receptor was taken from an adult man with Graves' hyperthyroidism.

CDR3: CSPPGRLNYGYTF. DNA of the CDR3: TGCAGTCCACCGGGACGGCTAAACTATGGCTACACCTTC. V and J are TRBV29-1 and TRBJ1-2; D is possibly TRBD1 (5 bases). Germline V CDR1 and CDR2: SQVTM, ANQGSEA. The length of the CDR3 is 13 residues.